One and the same sample provided the 32 T cell receptor beta chains below, sequenced in a study of ipilimumab plus nivolumab after autologous stem cell transplantation. The assay was immunoSEQ multiplex PCR, and TCRdb's table has in-frame clones only and misses some. The top ten hold approximately 0.88% of the sample, which has about 43,000 clones, around nine tenths seen once. This material consisted of PBMCs, taken in a trial of ipilimumab plus nivolumab as post-transplant consolidation. All receptors come from a male donor with multiple myeloma.

This clone was seen only once. V and J are TRBV7-2 and TRBJ2-1; D possibly uses TRBD1 or TRBD2 (5 bases each). This CDR3 has 14 amino acids. Trimming removed 3 bases at V and 13 bases at J, with 19 bases between. The V gene's germline CDR1 is SGHTA and CDR2 FQGNSA. In DNA form, the CDR3 reads TGTGCCAGCAGCTTTGGGGACCGGACCCACGATCAGTTCTTC. Its translation is CASSFGDRTHDQFF.

This clone was seen only once. The rearrangement links TRBV6-1 to TRBJ2-4; D is possibly TRBD1 or TRBD2 (5 bases each). Trimming cost V 1 base and J 5 bases, with 6 bases left between them. CDR3 length equals 13 residues. Germline V gene sequence: CDR1 MNHNS, CDR2 SASEGT. The CDR3 DNA reads TGTGCCAGCAGTGAAGTGGGACAAAACATTCAGTACTTC. Amino acid sequence: CASSEVGQNIQYF.

This clone appeared a single time. The chain is built from TRBV2 and TRBJ1-1; D may be TRBD1 (5 bases). Germline assignment: CDR1 SNHLY and CDR2 FYNNEI. The ends were cut back, 7 bases at V and 3 bases at J, with 15 bases in the middle. The CDR3 is 14 residues long. CDR3 sequence reads: CASTPLGGDTEAFF. CDR3 nucleotides: TGTGCCAGCACCCCACTCGGAGGGGACACTGAAGCTTTCTTT.

This chain uses TRBV5-1 with TRBJ2-2; no clear D. The CDR3 extends over 15 amino acids. Germline CDR1 reads SGHRS; CDR2 reads YFSETQ. V shed 4 bases and J shed 7 bases, with 17 bases lying between them. As DNA, the CDR3 is TGCGCCAGCAGCCAACCAGCCCTGCTTGGCGGGGAGCTGTTTTTT. It specifies CASSQPALLGGELFF.

A single count supports this clone. The chain combines TRBV7-3 with TRBJ2-1; D unclear. This CDR3 comprises 14 residues. Germline V gene lookup returns CDR1 SGHTA and CDR2 FQGTGA. Deletions cut 5 bases from V and 4 bases from J, with 12 bases between. CDR3: CASSPPFSYNEQFF. As DNA, the CDR3 is TGTGCCAGCAGCCCCCCCTTTTCTTACAATGAGCAGTTCTTC.

The chain couples TRBV30 to TRBJ2-7; 7 nucleotides line up with TRBD1. In germline, CDR1 is GTSNPN, CDR2 SVGIG (reference sequence). V shed 3 bases and J 2 bases; nucleotides not matched to a gene: 16. The CDR3 runs to 17 residues. The CDR3 DNA sequence: TGTGCCTGGAGCAAAGACAGGGCGATCGTGTATCCCTACGAGCAGTACTTC. Encoded protein: CAWSKDRAIVYPYEQYF.

The J gene is TRBJ2-3, the V gene TRBV27; 14 nucleotides align to TRBD2. The CDR3 runs 17 residues. Germline-derived CDR1 and CDR2 are MNHEY and SMNVEV (reference sequence). V shed 7 bases, J shed 0 bases, and the junction held 6 bases outside the gene matches. The CDR3 here is CASTRTSGRTSTDTQYF. CDR3 coding DNA: TGTGCCAGCACCCGGACTAGCGGGAGGACTAGCACAGATACGCAGTATTTT.

V gene TRBV19 combines with J gene TRBJ2-1; 9 bases align to TRBD2. This CDR3 has 16 residues. The germline V gene has CDR1 LNHDA and CDR2 SQIVND (reference sequence). Trimming cost V 4 bases and J 6 bases; bases outside gene matches: 10. CDR3 bases: TGTGCCAGTAGTAAAGTTTCTAGCGGGAAAACCAATGAGCAGTTCTTC. Its translation: CASSKVSSGKTNEQFF. Drawing the rest from reference TRBV19 and TRBJ2-1, the complete variable domain is DGGITQSPKYLFRKEGQNVTLSCEQNLNHDAMYWYRQDPGQGLRLIYYSQIVNDFQKGDIAEGYSVSREKKESFPLTVTSAQKNPTAFYLCASSKVSSGKTNEQFFGPGTRLTVL.

V is TRBV11-2 and J is TRBJ2-7, with TRBD2 identical over 7 bases. Trimming removed 5 bases from V and 7 bases from J; junction bases left unmatched: 2. From germline, CDR1 is SGHAT and CDR2 FQNNGV. CDR3 length: 11 amino acids. Written as DNA, the CDR3 is TGTGCCAGCAGCCCCGGGGGGGAGCAGTACTTC. Its translation is CASSPGGEQYF.

In this sample, this clone turned up a few times. The rearrangement uses TRBV7-3 and TRBJ1-1, with a weak D call TRBD1 (6 bases). This CDR3 has 14 residues. The V end was cut by 0 bases, the J end by 1 base, with 6 bases between. Germline-derived CDR1 and CDR2 are SGHTA and FQGTGA. CDR3 protein: CASSLTGQNTEAFF. Written as DNA, the CDR3 is TGTGCCAGCAGCTTAACGGGACAGAACACTGAAGCTTTCTTT.

V usage is TRBV6-1 and J usage is TRBJ2-7; D uncertain. Trimming left V 3 bases short and J 5 bases short, with 8 bases between. Per the germline V gene, CDR1 is MNHNS and CDR2 is SASEGT. This CDR3 has 12 residues. The CDR3: CASSEAEHEQYF. The CDR3 DNA is TGTGCCAGCAGTGAGGCGGAACACGAGCAGTACTTC.

This chain joins TRBV6-1 and TRBJ1-6; TRBD1 is a possible D gene (6 bases). Trimming took off 7 bases at V and 4 bases at J, with 14 bases between the two ends. In germline, CDR1 is MNHNS, CDR2 SASEGT. The CDR3 runs to 15 residues. CDR3 in amino acids: CASTSGTSYNSPLHF. CDR3 sequence (DNA): TGTGCCAGCACCTCCGGGACATCTTATAATTCACCCCTCCACTTT.

As DNA, the CDR3 is TGTGCCAGCACCTCTTCCTACGAGCAGTACTTC. It encodes CASTSSYEQYF. V gene TRBV6-6 combines with J gene TRBJ2-7; D unresolved. The CDR3 length is 11 residues. The ends were cut back, 7 bases at V and 1 base at J, with 5 bases in the middle. Germline V CDR1 and CDR2: MNHNY, SVGAGI (reference sequence).

The chain carries TRBV4-3 and TRBJ1-6; 7 nucleotides agree with TRBD1. V was clipped by 0 bases and J by 7 bases; unmatched bases: 6. Germline loops: CDR1 LGHNA, CDR2 YSLEER. The CDR3 length is 16 residues. CDR3 region: CASSQDLAGGNSPLHF. DNA of the CDR3: TGCGCCAGCAGCCAAGATCTAGCAGGGGGGAATTCACCCCTCCACTTT.

The chain joins TRBV7-3 to TRBJ2-6; the D is unclear. Germline CDR1 reads SGHTA; CDR2 reads FQGTGA. The CDR3 runs 15 residues. V was shortened by 2 bases and J by 1 base, with 6 bases between the two germline ends. This CDR3 is CASSLSRSGANVLTF. The CDR3 region has the DNA TGTGCCAGCAGCTTATCGAGATCTGGGGCCAACGTCCTGACTTTC.

V gene TRBV6-6 combines with J gene TRBJ2-4, with a tentative D call TRBD2 (6 bases). The CDR3 runs 15 residues. Trimming removed 0 bases at V and 2 bases at J, with 8 bases between. The germline CDR1 and CDR2 sequences are MNHNY and SVGAGI (reference sequence). The CDR3 reads CASSYSGDSKNIQYF. In nucleotides, the CDR3 is TGTGCCAGCAGTTACTCGGGGGACTCCAAAAACATTCAGTACTTC.

The CDR3 DNA follows: TGTGCCAGCAGTCTCCCCGGGACCCTAGGGACTGAAGCTTTCTTT. Its protein is CASSLPGTLGTEAFF. The chain uses TRBV28 and TRBJ1-1, with D possibly being TRBD1 (5 bases). Trimming shortened V by 5 bases and J by 5 bases, and 18 bases separated the two germline ends. This CDR3 has 15 amino acids. The germline V gene encodes CDR1 MDHEN and CDR2 SYDVKM.

The chain combines TRBV19 with TRBJ1-5; D is unresolved. There are 13 residues in the CDR3. Germline assignment: CDR1 LNHDA and CDR2 SQIVND (reference sequence). The V end was cut by 4 bases, the J end by 6 bases, with 10 bases between. Here the CDR3 DNA reads TGTGCCAGTAGTAAATTTACCAGTCAGCCCCAGCATTTT. Protein: CASSKFTSQPQHF.

This rearrangement joins TRBV11-3 to TRBJ2-2, with no clear D. The CDR3 spans 13 residues. Germline CDR1 SGHNT, CDR2 YENEEA. Between the trimmed V and J ends, which lost 2 bases and 6 bases, there was a span of 7 bases. The CDR3 loop reads CASSLSLPGELFF. The CDR3 DNA follows: TGTGCCAGCAGCTTATCATTACCCGGGGAGCTGTTTTTT.

This clone turned up a few times. The rearrangement joins TRBV5-4 to TRBJ2-3; TRBD2 agrees at 15 bases. Germline V CDR1 and CDR2: SGHNT, YYREEE (reference sequence). The CDR3 totals 18 residues. J gave up 0 bases and V 3 bases, and 5 bases lay outside the gene matches. Here the CDR3 DNA reads TGTGCCAGCAGCTCGGGACTAGCGGGGGGACCCAGCACAGATACGCAGTATTTT. Translated, it gives CASSSGLAGGPSTDTQYF. Full variable domain (outside the CDR3, taken from reference TRBV5-4 and TRBJ2-3): ETGVTQSPTHLIKTRGQQVTLRCSSQSGHNTVSWYQQALGQGPQFIFQYYREEENGRGNFPPRFSGLQFPNYSSELNVNALELDDSALYLCASSSGLAGGPSTDTQYFGPGTRLTVL.

Turning to this clone: Mismatch with germline at one junction end may stem from a read error. The chain combines TRBV11-1 with TRBJ2-5; 12 bases map to TRBD2. The CDR3 runs 14 residues. Germline values: CDR1 SGHAT, CDR2 FQDESV (reference sequence). The CDR3 coding sequence is TGTGCCAGCAGCCTAGCGGGGGGGCTGGAGACCCAGTACTTC. Translation: CASSLAGGLETQYF.

On this clone: Different DNA sequences within this sample yield the same CDR3. The V and J genes are TRBV10-3 and TRBJ2-3; 10 bases agree with TRBD2. The germline V gene encodes CDR1 ENHRY and CDR2 SYGVKD. CDR3 length: 14 amino acids. Unmatched junction bases numbered 1, after V lost 6 bases and J lost 1 base. The CDR3 sequence is CAISGTSGTDTQYF. The CDR3 nucleotides are TGTGCCATCAGCGGGACTAGCGGCACAGATACGCAGTATTTT.

The genes are TRBV10-1 and TRBJ2-5; D is undetermined. The germline CDR1 and CDR2 sequences are WNHNN and SYGVQD (reference sequence). The CDR3 totals 16 residues. V lost 4 bases and J 5 bases, leaving 20 bases between the germline ends. CDR3 DNA: TGCGCCAGCAGTGGGAGCCCACATACTTTGGGGGAGACCCAGTACTTC. The encoded protein is CASSGSPHTLGETQYF.

This clone was recorded a few times. J is TRBJ1-1 and V is TRBV7-2, with D unresolved. In germline, CDR1 is SGHTA, CDR2 FQGNSA. The V end lost 6 bases, the J end lost 2 bases, and 4 bases lay between the germline ends. The CDR3 contains 11 residues. Written as DNA, the CDR3 is TGTGCCAGCAGAATCAACACTGAAGCTTTCTTT. It encodes CASRINTEAFF.

The chain is built from TRBV5-1 and TRBJ1-1, with D maybe TRBD1 (5 bases). The V and J ends lost 4 bases and 1 base respectively, with 11 bases between them. Germline assignment: CDR1 SGHRS and CDR2 YFSETQ. The CDR3 spans 14 residues. CDR3 amino acids: CASSPSGRNTEAFF. CDR3 in DNA: TGCGCCAGCAGCCCCTCGGGACGGAACACTGAAGCTTTCTTT. Full variable domain (remainder filled in from reference TRBV5-1 and TRBJ1-1): KAGVTQTPRYLIKTRGQQVTLSCSPISGHRSVSWYQQTPGQGLQFLFEYFSETQRNKGNFPGRFSGRQFSNSRSEMNVSTLELGDSALYLCASSPSGRNTEAFFGQGTRLTVV.

J is TRBJ2-6 and V is TRBV7-2; D not certain. Trimming left V 1 base short and J 1 base short, with 8 bases between. The CDR3 is 16 residues long. Germline V lookup: CDR1 SGHTA, CDR2 FQGNSA. The CDR3 DNA follows: TGTGCCAGCAGCTTAGACTTAGGGTCTGGGGCCAACGTCCTGACTTTC. Translated, it gives CASSLDLGSGANVLTF.

This chain connects TRBV6-5 to TRBJ1-1; D perhaps matches TRBD1 (5 bases). V was cut by 2 bases and J by 10 bases, with 17 bases left in between. CDR3 size: 14 residues. Germline V lookup: CDR1 MNHEY, CDR2 SVGAGI. Here the CDR3 reads CASSYPGQGMTAFF. The CDR3 nucleotides are TGTGCCAGCAGTTACCCTGGGCAGGGAATGACAGCTTTCTTT.

The chain is built from TRBV7-2 and TRBJ2-3, with D possibly matching TRBD2 (6 bases). Trimming took 5 bases from V and 2 from J, leaving 17 bases between them. Germline CDR1 is SGHTA and CDR2 is FQGNSA. CDR3 length: 16 amino acids. The CDR3 coding sequence is TGTGCCAGCAGCCCCGGCCCGGACTACCCCACAGATACGCAGTATTTT. Its protein product is CASSPGPDYPTDTQYF.

The chain employs TRBV28 and TRBJ1-4; D gene ambiguous. This CDR3 spans 14 amino acids. The ends were cut back, 4 bases at V and 0 bases at J, with 6 bases in the middle. Per the germline V gene, CDR1 is MDHEN and CDR2 is SYDVKM. Written as DNA, the CDR3 is TGTGCCAGCAGTTCGACACCAACTAATGAAAAACTGTTTTTT. Encoded protein: CASSSTPTNEKLFF.

The chain joins TRBV19 to TRBJ2-1, with 8 nucleotides matching TRBD1. V lost 4 bases to trimming and J lost 1 base; unmatched junction nucleotides: 6. The CDR3 totals 16 residues. Germline-derived CDR1 and CDR2 are LNHDA and SQIVND (reference sequence). The CDR3 sequence is CASSRTGISSYNEQFF. The CDR3 coding sequence is TGTGCCAGTAGTAGGACAGGGATATCGTCCTACAATGAGCAGTTCTTC.

The chain employs TRBV6-6 and TRBJ1-5; D uncertain. This CDR3 has 14 amino acids. Germline V lookup: CDR1 MNHNY, CDR2 SVGAGI (reference sequence). Trimming shortened V by 2 bases and J by 5 bases, and 10 bases separated the two germline ends. This CDR3 reads CASSYGRHHQPQHF. CDR3 sequence (DNA): TGTGCCAGCAGTTACGGTCGGCACCATCAGCCCCAGCATTTT.

This clone was found a few times. The rearrangement joins TRBV5-3 to TRBJ2-3, with a weak D call TRBD2 (5 bases). TRBV5-3 is noted as an ORF with a role that remains uncertain. The CDR3 length is 17 residues. V was cut by 4 bases and J by 2 bases, with 20 bases left in between. CDR3 protein: CARSEGLLGGSTDTQYF. In DNA, the CDR3 is TGTGCCAGAAGCGAAGGATTACTAGGTGGTTCCACAGATACGCAGTATTTT.